The sequence of this T cell receptor (beta chain) was determined in a study of shared clonotypes between healthy human individuals. Both subsets, CD45RA+ naive and CD45RA-negative memory, were split from the CD4+ cells. Replicate sorted-subset PCRs were loaded with around 220 ng DNA, approximately 31,000 T cell genomes. Clones were read by immunoSEQ multiplex PCR, and TCRdb kept only the in-frame ones, dropping some. Found here are about 1 million clones, 60% to 80% of them singletons; the top ten hold around 1.4%. CDR3 length: 15 amino acids. Trimming took 4 bases from V and 1 from J, leaving 13 bases between them. The germline V gene has CDR1 SGHNT and CDR2 YYREEE (reference sequence).

The V gene is TRBV5-4, the J gene TRBJ2-3; D perhaps matches TRBD2 (5 bases). The specimen sequenced was memory CD4+ T cells sorted from blood. Documented subset: CD45RA-negative fraction. The receptor comes from a man between 18 and 35 years old in good health. DNA of the CDR3: TGTGCCAGCAGCCGGGAAGCGGAGGGCACAGATACGCAGTATTTT. This gives the protein CASSREAEGTDTQYF.